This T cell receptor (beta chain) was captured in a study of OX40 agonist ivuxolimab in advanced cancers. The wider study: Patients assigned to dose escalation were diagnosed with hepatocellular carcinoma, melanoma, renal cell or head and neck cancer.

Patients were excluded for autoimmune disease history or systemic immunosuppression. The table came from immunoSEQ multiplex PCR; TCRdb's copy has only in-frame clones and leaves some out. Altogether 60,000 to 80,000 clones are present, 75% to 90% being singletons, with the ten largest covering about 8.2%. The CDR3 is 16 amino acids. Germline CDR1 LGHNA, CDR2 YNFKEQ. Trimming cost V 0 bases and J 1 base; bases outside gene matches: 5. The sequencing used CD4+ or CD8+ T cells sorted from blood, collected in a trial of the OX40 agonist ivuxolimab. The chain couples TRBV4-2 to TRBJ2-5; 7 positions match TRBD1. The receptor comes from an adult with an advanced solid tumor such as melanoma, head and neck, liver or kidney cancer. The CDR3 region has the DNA TGTGCCAGCAGCCAAGAAGGGGGCCGCCCCCAAGAGACCCAGTACTTC. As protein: CASSQEGGRPQETQYF.